These 10 T cell receptor beta chains originate from one sample sequenced in a study of metastatic and nonmetastatic thyroid tumors. Not a single patient had been given any form of treatment at any point before undergoing thyroid surgery. TCRdb re-called the PCR reads with MiXCR. The repertoire holds some 21,000 clones, more than 10% seen once, with approximately 6.2% in the top ten. Source material: blood. These receptors originate from a male donor with papillary thyroid cancer or a benign thyroid nodule (not recorded which). Some clones in this sample may be carry-over from other donors' samples.

This clone was counted many times. The chain couples TRBV20-1 to TRBJ2-4; 11 positions agree with TRBD1. The CDR3 is 15 amino acids. From germline, CDR1 is DFQATT and CDR2 SNEGSKA (reference sequence). With V trimmed by 6 bases and J by 6 bases, 10 bases remained unmatched. CDR3 residues: CSASRTGGAGNIQYF. The CDR3 DNA follows: TGCAGTGCCAGCCGGACAGGGGGCGCGGGAAACATTCAGTACTTC.

This chain links TRBV7-2 with TRBJ2-6, with D possibly TRBD1 on 7 matching bases. The V end was cut by 0 bases, the J end by 5 bases, with 11 bases between. The CDR3 extends over 16 amino acids. Germline assignment: CDR1 SGHTA and CDR2 FQGNSA. In nucleotides, the CDR3 is TGTGCCAGCAGCTTAGCGACAGGGAGGAGGGCCAACGTCCTGACTTTC. Translated, it gives CASSLATGRRANVLTF.

This clone was observed many times. The chain links TRBV20-1 to TRBJ1-5, with D perhaps matching TRBD1 (6 bases). There are 14 residues in the CDR3. Germline V lookup: CDR1 DFQATT, CDR2 SNEGSKA (reference sequence). The V end lost 3 bases, the J end lost 3 bases, and 12 bases lay between the germline ends. The CDR3 here is CSARGRQANQPQHF. DNA for the CDR3: TGCAGTGCTAGGGGGAGACAGGCCAATCAGCCCCAGCATTTT.

This clone was picked up many times. The genes are TRBV5-5 and TRBJ1-3; the D is unclear. The CDR3 has 15 residues. With 4 bases removed from V and 4 bases from J, the gap between germline ends came to 15 bases. Germline V gives CDR1 SGHKS, CDR2 YYEKEE (reference sequence). CDR3 amino acids: CASSLAPGPGNTIYF. In DNA form, the CDR3 reads TGTGCCAGCAGCCTTGCGCCGGGTCCAGGAAACACCATATATTTT.

This clone was counted ten times or more. The rearrangement uses TRBV4-1 and TRBJ1-4; D uncertain. CDR1 is MGHRA, CDR2 YSYEKL, per germline. With 4 bases removed from V and 3 bases from J, the gap between germline ends came to 9 bases. This CDR3 has 14 amino acids. Here the CDR3 DNA reads TGCGCCAGCAGCCTCTTCGGATCTAATGAAAAACTGTTTTTT. It codes for CASSLFGSNEKLFF.

This clone was seen a few times. The rearrangement uses TRBV19 and TRBJ2-6; perhaps D is TRBD1 or TRBD2 (5 bases each). Germline CDR1 LNHDA, CDR2 SQIVND (reference sequence). The V and J ends lost 5 bases and 1 base respectively, with 9 bases between them. This CDR3 has 15 residues. CDR3 DNA: TGTGCCAGTAGTGGGACCTTGTCTGGGGCCAACGTCCTGACTTTC. Encoded protein: CASSGTLSGANVLTF. Full variable domain (outside the CDR3, taken from reference TRBV19 and TRBJ2-6): DGGITQSPKYLFRKEGQNVTLSCEQNLNHDAMYWYRQDPGQGLRLIYYSQIVNDFQKGDIAEGYSVSREKKESFPLTVTSAQKNPTAFYLCASSGTLSGANVLTFGAGSRLTVL.

This clone was counted many times. The CDR3 here is CASSLGGETYEQYF. CDR3 in DNA: TGTGCCAGCAGCTTAGGCGGGGAAACCTACGAGCAGTACTTC. The chain employs TRBV11-3 and TRBJ2-7; TRBD2 might be the D (6 bases). Germline CDR1 reads SGHNT; CDR2 reads YENEEA. The CDR3 has 14 amino acids. The germline V and J ends were trimmed by 1 base and 2 bases, with 9 bases remaining between them. Looking up the rest from reference TRBV11-3 and TRBJ2-7 gives the full variable domain: EAGVVQSPRYKIIEKKQPVAFWCNPISGHNTLYWYLQNLGQGPELLIRYENEEAVDDSQLPKDRFSAERLKGVDSTLKIQPAELGDSAVYLCASSLGGETYEQYFGPGTRLTVT.

This clone was seen repeatedly, ten times or more. The rearrangement joins TRBV20-1 to TRBJ2-4, with 10 bases aligning to TRBD1. The CDR3 is made up of 14 amino acids. The V and J ends lost 5 bases and 11 bases, in that order; junction bases with no gene match: 12. Germline V gives CDR1 DFQATT, CDR2 SNEGSKA (reference sequence). The CDR3 DNA reads as TGCAGTGCTCAGGAGACAGGGGGCTGGGGATTTCAGTACTTC. Its protein product is CSAQETGGWGFQYF.

This clone was counted ten times or more. The chain employs TRBV19 and TRBJ1-5; no definite D call. Between the trimmed V and J ends, which lost 3 bases and 1 base, there was a span of 10 bases. Germline values: CDR1 LNHDA, CDR2 SQIVND (reference sequence). The CDR3 covers 15 residues. This CDR3 is CASSMSGGSNQPQHF. CDR3 bases: TGTGCCAGTAGTATGTCGGGAGGCAGCAATCAGCCCCAGCATTTT. Full variable domain (outside the CDR3, taken from reference TRBV19 and TRBJ1-5): DGGITQSPKYLFRKEGQNVTLSCEQNLNHDAMYWYRQDPGQGLRLIYYSQIVNDFQKGDIAEGYSVSREKKESFPLTVTSAQKNPTAFYLCASSMSGGSNQPQHFGDGTRLSIL.

This clone was recorded many times. This chain links TRBV11-3 with TRBJ2-1; 11 bases are a match to TRBD2. With 1 base clipped from V and 5 bases from J, the junction kept 10 bases outside the gene matches. CDR1 is SGHNT and CDR2 is YENEEA in the germline V gene. This CDR3 is built from 18 residues. Here the CDR3 DNA reads TGTGCCAGCAGCTTAGGGGTTAGCGGGGGGGCTGTGAACAATGAGCAGTTCTTC. Its translation is CASSLGVSGGAVNNEQFF.